This entry is about one T cell receptor beta chain. Profiling relied on immunoSEQ multiplex PCR, and the TCRdb table lists in-frame clones only, not all of them. The repertoire holds roughly 80,000 clones, roughly 80% seen once, with around 1.8% in the top ten. These data originate in a study of OX40 agonist ivuxolimab in advanced cancers. CDR1 and CDR2 from the germline V gene are MNHEY and SMNVEV (reference sequence). V was pared by 4 bases and J by 0 bases, with 15 bases between. The CDR3 is 17 residues long. Autoimmune disease history or systemic immunosuppression meant exclusion. Material: CD4+ or CD8+ T cells sorted from blood, obtained in a trial of the OX40 agonist ivuxolimab. The sequence came from an adult with an advanced solid tumor such as melanoma, head and neck, liver or kidney cancer. This chain joins TRBV27 and TRBJ1-4; TRBD1 might be the D (5 bases). CDR3 in DNA: TGTGCCAGCAGTTCTGGGGCGCGAGGCTCAACTAATGAAAAACTGTTTTTT. Translating gives CASSSGARGSTNEKLFF.